This T cell receptor (beta chain) was profiled in a study of shared T cell receptors in the human thymus. Using immunoSEQ multiplex PCR, the repertoire was profiled, and TCRdb retains in-frame clones only, with some absent. This table has some 760,000 clones, over 75% appearing once. The V gene's germline CDR1 is SGHDN and CDR2 FVKESK. V was clipped by 4 bases and J by 10 bases; unmatched bases: 9. This CDR3 comprises 14 residues. These data were also reused for a study on human thymus T cells.

The source of this sequence is a girl under three years old with a congenital heart defect. The genes are TRBV14 and TRBJ1-1, with TRBD1 matching over 10 bases. Material for sequencing was thymocytes. This CDR3 is CASSLWDRGRRAFF. The CDR3 nucleotides read TGTGCCAGCAGCCTGTGGGACAGGGGACGCCGAGCTTTCTTT.